This T cell receptor beta chain was retrieved from a study of blood T cell repertoires in COVID-19. The CDR3 spans 16 residues. The V gene lost 0 bases and the J gene lost 4 bases, with 14 bases spanning the gap. From germline, CDR1 is SGHTS and CDR2 YDEGEE. Here immunoSEQ multiplex PCR was the method, and the copy in TCRdb shows in-frame clones only, minus some. The data contain almost 100,000 clones, 86% of them singletons. This chain links TRBV5-8 with TRBJ1-3; the D is unclear. The sample taken for sequencing was peripheral blood. The sequence was obtained from a man between 50 and 59 years old with acute or convalescent COVID-19. The CDR3 DNA is TGTGCCAGCAGCTTGGTCAGGTCGTATCCAGGAAACACCATATATTTT. Protein product: CASSLVRSYPGNTIYF.